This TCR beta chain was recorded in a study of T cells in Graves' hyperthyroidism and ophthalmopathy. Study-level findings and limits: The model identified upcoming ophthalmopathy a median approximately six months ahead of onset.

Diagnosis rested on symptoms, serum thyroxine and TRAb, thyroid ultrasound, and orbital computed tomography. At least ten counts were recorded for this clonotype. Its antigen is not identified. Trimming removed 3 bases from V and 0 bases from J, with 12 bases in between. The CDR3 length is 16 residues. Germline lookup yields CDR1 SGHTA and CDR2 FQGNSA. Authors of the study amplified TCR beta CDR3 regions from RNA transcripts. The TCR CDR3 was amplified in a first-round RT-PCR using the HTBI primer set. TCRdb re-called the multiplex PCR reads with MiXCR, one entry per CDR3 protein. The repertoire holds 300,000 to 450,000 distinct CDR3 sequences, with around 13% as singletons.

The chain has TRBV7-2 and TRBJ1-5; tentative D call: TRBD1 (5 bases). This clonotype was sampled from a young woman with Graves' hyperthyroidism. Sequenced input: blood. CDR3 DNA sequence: TGTGCCAGCAGCTTTTCCGTGGGGACTAGCAATCAGCCCCAGCATTTT. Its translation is CASSFSVGTSNQPQHF.